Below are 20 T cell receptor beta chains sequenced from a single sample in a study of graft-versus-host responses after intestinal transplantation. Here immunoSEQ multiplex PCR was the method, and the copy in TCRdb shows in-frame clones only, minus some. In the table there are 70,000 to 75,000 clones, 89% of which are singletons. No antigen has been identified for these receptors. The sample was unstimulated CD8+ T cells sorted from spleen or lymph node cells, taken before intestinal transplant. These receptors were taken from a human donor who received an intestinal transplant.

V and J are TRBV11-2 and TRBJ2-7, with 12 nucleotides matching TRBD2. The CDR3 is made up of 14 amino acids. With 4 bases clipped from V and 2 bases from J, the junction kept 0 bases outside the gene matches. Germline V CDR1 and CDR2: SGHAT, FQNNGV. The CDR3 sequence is CASSSSGGAYEQYF. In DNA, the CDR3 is TGTGCCAGCAGCTCTAGCGGGGGGGCCTACGAGCAGTACTTC. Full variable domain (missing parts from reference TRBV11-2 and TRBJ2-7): EAGVAQSPRYKIIEKRQSVAFWCNPISGHATLYWYQQILGQGPKLLIQFQNNGVVDDSQLPKDRFSAERLKGVDSTLKIQPAKLEDSAVYLCASSSSGGAYEQYFGPGTRLTVT.

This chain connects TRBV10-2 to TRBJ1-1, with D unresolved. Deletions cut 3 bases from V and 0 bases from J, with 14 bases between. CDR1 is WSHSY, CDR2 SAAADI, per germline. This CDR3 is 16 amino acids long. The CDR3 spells CASSESLGVMNTEAFF. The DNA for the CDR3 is TGCGCCAGCAGTGAAAGTCTCGGGGTTATGAACACTGAAGCTTTCTTT.

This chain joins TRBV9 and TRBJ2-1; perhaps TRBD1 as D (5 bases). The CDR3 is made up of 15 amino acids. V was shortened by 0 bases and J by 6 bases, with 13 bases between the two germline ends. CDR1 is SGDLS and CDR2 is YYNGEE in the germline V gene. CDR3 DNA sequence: TGTGCCAGCAGCGTAGAAGGGGTGCCACTCAATGAGCAGTTCTTC. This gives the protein CASSVEGVPLNEQFF.

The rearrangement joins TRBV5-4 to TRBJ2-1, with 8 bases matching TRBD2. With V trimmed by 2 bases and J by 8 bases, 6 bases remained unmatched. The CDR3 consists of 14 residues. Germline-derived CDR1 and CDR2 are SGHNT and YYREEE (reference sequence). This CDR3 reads CASSLAGEWDEQFF. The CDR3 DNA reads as TGTGCCAGCAGCTTAGCGGGGGAATGGGATGAGCAGTTCTTC.

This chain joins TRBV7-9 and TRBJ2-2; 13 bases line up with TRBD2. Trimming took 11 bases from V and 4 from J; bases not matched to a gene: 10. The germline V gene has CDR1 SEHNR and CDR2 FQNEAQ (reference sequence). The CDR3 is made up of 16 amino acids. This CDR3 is CALLLAGGPSTGELFF. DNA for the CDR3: TGTGCCCTGTTACTAGCGGGGGGGCCGAGCACCGGGGAGCTGTTTTTT.

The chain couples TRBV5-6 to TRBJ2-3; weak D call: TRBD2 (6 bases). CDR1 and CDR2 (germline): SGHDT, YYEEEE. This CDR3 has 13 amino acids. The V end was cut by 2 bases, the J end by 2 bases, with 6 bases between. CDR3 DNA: TGTGCCAGCAGCTTACTAGCCACAGATACGCAGTATTTT. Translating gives CASSLLATDTQYF.

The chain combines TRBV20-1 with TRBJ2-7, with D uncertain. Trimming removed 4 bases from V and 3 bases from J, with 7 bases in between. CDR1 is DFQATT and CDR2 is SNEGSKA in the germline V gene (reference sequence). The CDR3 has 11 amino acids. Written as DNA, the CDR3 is TGCAGTGCTATGCCAGTCTACGAGCAGTACTTC. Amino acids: CSAMPVYEQYF.

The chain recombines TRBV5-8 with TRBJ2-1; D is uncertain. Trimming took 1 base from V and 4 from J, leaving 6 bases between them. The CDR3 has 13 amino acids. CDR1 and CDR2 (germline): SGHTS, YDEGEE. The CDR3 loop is CASSLTVYNEQFF. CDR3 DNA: TGTGCCAGCAGCTTGACAGTTTACAATGAGCAGTTCTTC.

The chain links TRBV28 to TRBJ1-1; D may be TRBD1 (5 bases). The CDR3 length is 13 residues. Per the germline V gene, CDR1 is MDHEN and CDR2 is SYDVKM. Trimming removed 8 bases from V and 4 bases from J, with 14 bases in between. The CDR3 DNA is TGTGCCAGCCGTAGGGGTGAGACCACTGAAGCTTTCTTT. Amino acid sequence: CASRRGETTEAFF. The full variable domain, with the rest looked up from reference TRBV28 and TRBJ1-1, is DVKVTQSSRYLVKRTGEKVFLECVQDMDHENMFWYRQDPGLGLRLIYFSYDVKMKEKGDIPEGYSVSREKKERFSLILESASTNQTSMYLCASRRGETTEAFFGQGTRLTVV.

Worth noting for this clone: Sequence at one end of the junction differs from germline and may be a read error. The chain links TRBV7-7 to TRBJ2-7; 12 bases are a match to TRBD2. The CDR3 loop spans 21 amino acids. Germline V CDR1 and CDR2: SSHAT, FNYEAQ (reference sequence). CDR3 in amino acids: CASSLANRRGLAGRNHYEQYF. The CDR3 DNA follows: TGTGCTAGCAGCTTAGCGAATAGGCGAGGACTAGCGGGAAGAAACCACTACGAGCAGTACTTC.

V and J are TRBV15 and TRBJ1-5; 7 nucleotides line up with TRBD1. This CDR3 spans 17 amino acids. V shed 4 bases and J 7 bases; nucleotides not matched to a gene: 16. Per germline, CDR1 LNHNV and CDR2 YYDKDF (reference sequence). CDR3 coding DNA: TGTGCCACCAGCATGGGGGATGGGTCGGACAGGCCCCAGCCCCAGCATTTT. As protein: CATSMGDGSDRPQPQHF.

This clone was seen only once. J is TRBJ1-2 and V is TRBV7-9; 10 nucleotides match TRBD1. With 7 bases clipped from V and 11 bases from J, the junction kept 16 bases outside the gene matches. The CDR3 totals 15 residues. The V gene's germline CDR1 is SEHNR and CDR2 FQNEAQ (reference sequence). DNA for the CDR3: TGTGCCAGCAACTCTCTCAAACGGGACAGGGGCTCGTACACCTTC. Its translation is CASNSLKRDRGSYTF.

The CDR3 region is CASSAPSTSGRYEQYF. CDR3 coding DNA: TGTGCCAGCAGTGCCCCCTCGACTAGCGGGCGATACGAGCAGTACTTC. This chain joins TRBV28 and TRBJ2-7; 10 nucleotides line up with TRBD2. V was pared by 5 bases and J by 4 bases, with 11 bases of the junction left unmatched. The V gene's germline CDR1 is MDHEN and CDR2 SYDVKM. The length of the CDR3 is 16 residues. The full variable domain, completed using reference TRBV28 and TRBJ2-7, is DVKVTQSSRYLVKRTGEKVFLECVQDMDHENMFWYRQDPGLGLRLIYFSYDVKMKEKGDIPEGYSVSREKKERFSLILESASTNQTSMYLCASSAPSTSGRYEQYFGPGTRLTVT.

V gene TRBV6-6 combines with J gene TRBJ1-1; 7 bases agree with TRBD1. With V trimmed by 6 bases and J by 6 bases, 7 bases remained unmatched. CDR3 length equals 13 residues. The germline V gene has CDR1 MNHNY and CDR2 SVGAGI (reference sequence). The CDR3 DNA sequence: TGTGCCAGCAGATTTCAGGGGGGACCTGAAGCTTTCTTT. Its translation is CASRFQGGPEAFF.

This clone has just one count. For the CDR3, the DNA is TGCGCCAGCAGCTTGAAGGACATGAACACTGAAGCTTTCTTT. Translated: CASSLKDMNTEAFF. This chain connects TRBV5-1 to TRBJ1-1; D is perhaps TRBD1 (5 bases). CDR3 size: 14 residues. The V end was cut by 1 base, the J end by 0 bases, with 7 bases between. CDR1 SGHRS and CDR2 YFSETQ come from the germline V gene. The full variable domain, in which reference TRBV5-1 and TRBJ1-1 provide the parts outside the CDR3, is KAGVTQTPRYLIKTRGQQVTLSCSPISGHRSVSWYQQTPGQGLQFLFEYFSETQRNKGNFPGRFSGRQFSNSRSEMNVSTLELGDSALYLCASSLKDMNTEAFFGQGTRLTVV.

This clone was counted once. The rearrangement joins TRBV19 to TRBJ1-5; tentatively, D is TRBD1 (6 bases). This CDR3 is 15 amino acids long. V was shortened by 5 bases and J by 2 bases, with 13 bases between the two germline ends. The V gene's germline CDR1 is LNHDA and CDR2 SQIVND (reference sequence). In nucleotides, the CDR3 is TGTGCCAGTAGTGCCATCCGACAGGGCAATCAGCCCCAGCATTTT. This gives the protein CASSAIRQGNQPQHF.

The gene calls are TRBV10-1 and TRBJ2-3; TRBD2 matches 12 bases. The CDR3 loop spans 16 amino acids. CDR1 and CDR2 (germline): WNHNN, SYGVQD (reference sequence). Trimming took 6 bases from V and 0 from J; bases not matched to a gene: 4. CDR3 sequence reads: CASSGLAGNSTDTQYF. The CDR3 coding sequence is TGCGCCAGCAGCGGACTAGCGGGAAATAGCACAGATACGCAGTATTTT.

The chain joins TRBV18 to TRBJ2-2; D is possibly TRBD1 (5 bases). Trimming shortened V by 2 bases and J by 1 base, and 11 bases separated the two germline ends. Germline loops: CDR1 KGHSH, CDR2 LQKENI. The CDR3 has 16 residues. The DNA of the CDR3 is TGTGCCAGCTCACCAAGGGGCCGGATGAACACCGGGGAGCTGTTTTTT. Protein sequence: CASSPRGRMNTGELFF.

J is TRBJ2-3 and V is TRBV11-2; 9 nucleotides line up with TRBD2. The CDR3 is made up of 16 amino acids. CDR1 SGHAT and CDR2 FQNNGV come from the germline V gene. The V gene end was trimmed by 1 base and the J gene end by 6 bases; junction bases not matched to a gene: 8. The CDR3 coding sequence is TGTGCCAGCAGCTTAGCCATAGCGGGAGTGTACGATACGCAGTATTTT. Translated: CASSLAIAGVYDTQYF.

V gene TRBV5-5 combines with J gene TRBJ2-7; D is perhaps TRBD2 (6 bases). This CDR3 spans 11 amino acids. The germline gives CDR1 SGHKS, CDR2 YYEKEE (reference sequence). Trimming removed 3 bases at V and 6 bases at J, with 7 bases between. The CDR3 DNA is TGTGCCAGCAGCTGGGGGGTCGAGCAGTACTTC. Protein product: CASSWGVEQYF.